The 15 T cell receptor beta chains below all came from one sample that was sequenced in a study of blood T cell repertoires in COVID-19. Assay used: immunoSEQ multiplex PCR; TCRdb lists only in-frame clones, some missing. This sample has 180,000 or so clones, with 84% found just once. Source material: peripheral blood. The receptor source for this set is a man between 35 and 55 years old who had recovered from COVID-19.

The rearrangement uses TRBV7-6 and TRBJ2-1; 10 bases are a match to TRBD2. Per the germline V gene, CDR1 is SGHVS and CDR2 is FNYEAQ. This CDR3 spans 12 amino acids. J lost 9 bases, V lost 5 bases, and 1 base had no gene match. The CDR3 is CASSPSGGEQFF. Here the CDR3 DNA reads TGTGCCAGCAGCCCTAGCGGGGGTGAGCAGTTCTTC. Using reference TRBV7-6 and TRBJ2-1 for the parts outside the CDR3, the full variable domain is GAGVSQSPRYKVTKRGQDVALRCDPISGHVSLYWYRQALGQGPEFLTYFNYEAQQDKSGLPNDRFSAERPEGSISTLTIQRTEQRDSAMYRCASSPSGGEQFFGPGTRLTVL.

This clone was counted only a few times. The CDR3 DNA reads TGTGCCAGCAGCCCCGGACAGGGTTGGCAGCCCCAGCATTTT. Its protein is CASSPGQGWQPQHF. V and J are TRBV2 and TRBJ1-5; 8 bases are a match to TRBD1. The CDR3 consists of 14 residues. The V and J ends lost 6 bases and 7 bases, in that order; junction bases with no gene match: 8. Germline CDR1 SNHLY, CDR2 FYNNEI. Variable domain in full (rest from reference TRBV2 and TRBJ1-5): EPEVTQTPSHQVTQMGQEVILRCVPISNHLYFYWYRQILGQKVEFLVSFYNNEISEKSEIFDDQFSVERPDGSNFTLKIRSTKLEDSAMYFCASSPGQGWQPQHFGDGTRLSIL.

The V call is TRBV6-5, the J call TRBJ2-2, with D tentatively TRBD2 (6 bases). CDR1 is MNHEY and CDR2 is SVGAGI in the germline V gene. V lost 6 bases and J 8 bases, leaving 13 bases between the germline ends. CDR3 length: 13 amino acids. The CDR3 loop is CASSLGGQGELFF. The CDR3 DNA sequence: TGTGCCAGCAGCCTAGGAGGGCAGGGGGAGCTGTTTTTT.

The CDR3 region has the DNA TGTGCCAGTAAACCGGGACAGGGGGCATCGGGGGCCAACGTCCTGACTTTC. Protein product: CASKPGQGASGANVLTF. The chain joins TRBV19 to TRBJ2-6; 12 positions agree with TRBD1. Germline V gene data show CDR1 as LNHDA and CDR2 as SQIVND (reference sequence). The length of the CDR3 is 17 residues. V lost 7 bases and J lost 4; bases outside the gene matches: 8.

The chain links TRBV7-2 to TRBJ2-2, with TRBD2 as a possible D gene (7 bases). The V gene lost 6 bases and the J gene lost 1 base, with 9 bases spanning the gap. The CDR3 is 14 residues long. Germline V gives CDR1 SGHTA, CDR2 FQGNSA. The CDR3 sequence: CASRRGQNTGELFF. The CDR3 DNA reads as TGTGCCAGCAGGCGGGGGCAGAACACCGGGGAGCTGTTTTTT.

This clone was recorded once. This rearrangement joins TRBV5-1 to TRBJ1-5; D possibly corresponds to TRBD1 (6 bases). Germline V gene lookup returns CDR1 SGHRS and CDR2 YFSETQ. The CDR3 consists of 13 residues. The germline V and J ends were trimmed by 4 bases and 3 bases, with 8 bases remaining between them. For the CDR3, the DNA is TGCGCCAGCAGCAGGGACATCAATCAGCCCCAGCATTTT. Encoded protein: CASSRDINQPQHF.

The V gene is TRBV15, the J gene TRBJ2-1, with a possible D match to TRBD2 (6 bases). This CDR3 comprises 15 residues. Trimming cost V 5 bases and J 1 base, with 12 bases left between them. CDR1 is LNHNV, CDR2 YYDKDF, per germline (reference sequence). The CDR3, as DNA: TGTGCCACCAGCCAACGGGAGCCGTCCTACAATGAGCAGTTCTTC. Protein: CATSQREPSYNEQFF.

This chain uses TRBV7-3 with TRBJ2-7; D possibly corresponds to TRBD2 (5 bases). Trimming left V 5 bases short and J 2 bases short, with 13 bases between. The CDR3 loop spans 14 amino acids. The germline CDR1 and CDR2 sequences are SGHTA and FQGTGA. In nucleotides, the CDR3 is TGTGCCAGCAGCCCCTGGGTGGGAGCCTACGAGCAGTACTTC. Protein sequence: CASSPWVGAYEQYF.

This chain joins TRBV9 and TRBJ2-2; TRBD1 is a possible D gene (5 bases). The V end was cut by 0 bases, the J end by 5 bases, with 14 bases between. CDR3 length: 16 residues. From germline, CDR1 is SGDLS and CDR2 YYNGEE. The DNA of the CDR3 is TGTGCCAGCAGCGTAGGAATACAGGCCGTGACCGGGGAGCTGTTTTTT. It is translated as CASSVGIQAVTGELFF.

The chain combines TRBV11-2 with TRBJ2-7; 7 bases map to TRBD1. This CDR3 has 15 amino acids. V was pared by 5 bases and J by 5 bases, with 12 bases of the junction left unmatched. Germline assignment: CDR1 SGHAT and CDR2 FQNNGV. The CDR3 coding sequence is TGTGCCAGCAGCCCCAACAGGGGAAGAGTGAACGAGCAGTACTTC. This translates into CASSPNRGRVNEQYF.

The chain carries TRBV6-2 or TRBV6-3 and TRBJ2-2; 11 nucleotides line up with TRBD1. The V segment lost 6 bases and the J segment 5 bases; nucleotides outside the gene matches: 11. The length of the CDR3 is 17 residues. Germline V gene data show CDR1 as MNHEY and CDR2 as SVGEGT. CDR3 amino acids: CASSPIPGQGETGELFF. The CDR3 DNA follows: TGTGCCAGCAGCCCTATCCCGGGACAGGGGGAGACCGGGGAGCTGTTTTTT.

V is TRBV5-1 and J is TRBJ2-3, with 10 bases lining up with TRBD2. The length of the CDR3 is 14 residues. V gave up 5 bases and J gave up 4 bases; unmatched junction bases: 4. Germline CDR1 SGHRS, CDR2 YFSETQ. The CDR3 loop reads CASRLAGYSDTQYF. CDR3 coding DNA: TGCGCCAGCAGACTAGCGGGATATTCAGATACGCAGTATTTT.

The table lists this clone with a count of one. The V gene is TRBV30, the J gene TRBJ1-2; a possible D gene is TRBD1 (5 bases). The CDR3 runs 13 residues. V lost 4 bases to trimming and J lost 5 bases, with 14 bases between them. Germline CDR1 and CDR2: GTSNPN and SVGIG (reference sequence). CDR3 loop: CAWTFGGAYGYTF. The CDR3 bases are TGTGCCTGGACCTTCGGAGGGGCGTATGGCTACACCTTC.

This chain links TRBV5-1 with TRBJ1-5; TRBD1 matches at 10 bases. The CDR3 length is 15 residues. Looked up from germline, CDR1 is SGHRS and CDR2 is YFSETQ. J was trimmed by 2 bases and V by 3 bases; bases with no gene match: 2. In DNA, the CDR3 is TGCGCCAGCAGCTCCGGGACAGGGGGCAATCAGCCCCAGCATTTT. The encoded protein is CASSSGTGGNQPQHF.

With respect to this clone: Additional DNA sequences in this sample encode the identical CDR3. V and J are TRBV27 and TRBJ2-3; D is possibly TRBD2 (5 bases). The CDR3 sequence is 11 residues long. Germline-derived CDR1 and CDR2 are MNHEY and SMNVEV (reference sequence). Trimming pared 6 bases from V and 6 bases from J, leaving 7 bases between. The CDR3 region has the DNA TGTGCCAGCAGCCGAGGGGATACGCAGTATTTT. Encoded protein: CASSRGDTQYF.